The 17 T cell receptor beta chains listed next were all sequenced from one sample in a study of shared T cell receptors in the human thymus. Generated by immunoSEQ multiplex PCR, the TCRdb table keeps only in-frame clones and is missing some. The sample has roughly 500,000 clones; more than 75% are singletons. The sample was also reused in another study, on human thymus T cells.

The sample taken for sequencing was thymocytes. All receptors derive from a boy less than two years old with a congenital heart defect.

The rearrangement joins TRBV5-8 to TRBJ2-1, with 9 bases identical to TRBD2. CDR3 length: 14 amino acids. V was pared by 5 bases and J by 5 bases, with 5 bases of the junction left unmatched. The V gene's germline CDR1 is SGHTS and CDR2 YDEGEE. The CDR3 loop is CASSGGTSNNEQFF. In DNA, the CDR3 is TGTGCCAGCAGTGGGGGGACTAGCAACAATGAGCAGTTCTTC. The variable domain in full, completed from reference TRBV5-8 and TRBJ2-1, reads EAGVTQSPTHLIKTRGQQATLRCSPISGHTSVYWYQQALGLGLQFLLWYDEGEERNRGNFPPRFSGRQFPNYSSELNVNALELEDSALYLCASSGGTSNNEQFFGPGTRLTVL.

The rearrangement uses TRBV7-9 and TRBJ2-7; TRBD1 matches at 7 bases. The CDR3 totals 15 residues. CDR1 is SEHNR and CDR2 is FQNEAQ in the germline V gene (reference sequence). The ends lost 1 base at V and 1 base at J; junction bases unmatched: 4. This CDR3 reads CASSLDVTGSYEQYF. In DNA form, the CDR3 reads TGTGCCAGCAGCTTAGACGTGACAGGGTCCTACGAGCAGTACTTC.

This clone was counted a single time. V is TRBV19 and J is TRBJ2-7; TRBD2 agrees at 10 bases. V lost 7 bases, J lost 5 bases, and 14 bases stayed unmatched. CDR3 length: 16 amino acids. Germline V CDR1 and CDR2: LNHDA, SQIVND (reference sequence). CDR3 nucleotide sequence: TGTGCCAGTACCCCCACACCCCTAGCGGGAGAGGACGAGCAGTACTTC. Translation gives CASTPTPLAGEDEQYF.

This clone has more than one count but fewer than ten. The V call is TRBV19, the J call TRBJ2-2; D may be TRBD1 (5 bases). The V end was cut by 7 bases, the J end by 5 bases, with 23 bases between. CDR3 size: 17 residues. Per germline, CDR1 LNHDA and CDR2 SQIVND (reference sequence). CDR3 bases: TGTGCCAGTACCAACCCCCAACAGGACCCACGGACCGGGGAGCTGTTTTTT. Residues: CASTNPQQDPRTGELFF.

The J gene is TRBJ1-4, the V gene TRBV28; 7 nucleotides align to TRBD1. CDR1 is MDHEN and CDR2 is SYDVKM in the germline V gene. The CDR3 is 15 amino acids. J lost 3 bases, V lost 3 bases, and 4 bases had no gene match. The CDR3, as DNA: TGTGCCAGCAGTTTCGCGGGACAGCCTAATGAAAAACTGTTTTTT. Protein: CASSFAGQPNEKLFF.

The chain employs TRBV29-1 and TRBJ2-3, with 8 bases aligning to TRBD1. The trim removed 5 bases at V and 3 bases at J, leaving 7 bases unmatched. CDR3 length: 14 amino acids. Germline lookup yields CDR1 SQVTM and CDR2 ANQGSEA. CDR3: CSVSGQGPTDTQYF. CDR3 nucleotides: TGCAGCGTTAGTGGACAGGGACCGACAGATACGCAGTATTTT.

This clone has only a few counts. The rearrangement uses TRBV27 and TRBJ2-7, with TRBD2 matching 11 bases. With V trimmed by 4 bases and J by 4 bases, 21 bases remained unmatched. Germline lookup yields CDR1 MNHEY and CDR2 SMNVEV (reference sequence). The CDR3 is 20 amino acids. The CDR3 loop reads CASSSRNNSGRAGGWYEQYF. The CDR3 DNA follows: TGTGCCAGCAGTTCCCGAAACAATAGCGGGAGGGCCGGAGGTTGGTACGAGCAGTACTTC.

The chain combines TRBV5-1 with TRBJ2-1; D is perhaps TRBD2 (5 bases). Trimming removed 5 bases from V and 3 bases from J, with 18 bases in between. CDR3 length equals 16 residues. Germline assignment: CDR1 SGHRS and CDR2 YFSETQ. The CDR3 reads CASSWEWSPVYNEQFF. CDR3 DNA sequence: TGCGCCAGCAGTTGGGAGTGGAGCCCGGTCTACAATGAGCAGTTCTTC.

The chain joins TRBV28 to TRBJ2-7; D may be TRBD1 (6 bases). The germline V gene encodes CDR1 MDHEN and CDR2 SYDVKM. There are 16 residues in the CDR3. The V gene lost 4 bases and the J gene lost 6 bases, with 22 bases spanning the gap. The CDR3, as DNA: TGTGCCAGCAGTTATAACAGGGAAGGCCGCCCTCTCGAGCAGTACTTC. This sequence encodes CASSYNREGRPLEQYF.

The CDR3 DNA reads as TGCGCCGCACGCGGGACCGGGGAGCTGTTTTTT. This codes for CAARGTGELFF. The chain has TRBV10-2 and TRBJ2-2; tentative D call: TRBD2 (5 bases). V was clipped by 11 bases and J by 5 bases, with 9 bases between them. Germline V CDR1 and CDR2: WSHSY, SAAADI. The CDR3 has 11 residues.

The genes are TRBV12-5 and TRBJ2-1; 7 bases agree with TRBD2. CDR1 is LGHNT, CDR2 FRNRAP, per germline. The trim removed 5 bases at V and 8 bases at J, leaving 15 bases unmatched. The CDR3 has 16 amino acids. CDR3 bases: TGTGCTAGTGGTCCCAAAACGGGAGGCGGAGCGGATGAGCAGTTCTTC. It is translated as CASGPKTGGGADEQFF.

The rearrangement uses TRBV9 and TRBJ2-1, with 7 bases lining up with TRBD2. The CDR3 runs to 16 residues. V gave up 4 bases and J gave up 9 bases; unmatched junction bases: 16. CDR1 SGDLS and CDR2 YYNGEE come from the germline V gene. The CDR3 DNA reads TGTGCCAGCAGCCCTCTCGGGACTAACGATTATAGTGAGCAGTTCTTC. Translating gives CASSPLGTNDYSEQFF.

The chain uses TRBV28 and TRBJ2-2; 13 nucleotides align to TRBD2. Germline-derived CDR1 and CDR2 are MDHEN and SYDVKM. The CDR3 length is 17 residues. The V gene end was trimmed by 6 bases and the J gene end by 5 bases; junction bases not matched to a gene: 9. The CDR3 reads CASSILLAGGRTGELFF. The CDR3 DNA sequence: TGTGCCAGCAGCATCCTACTAGCGGGAGGGAGAACCGGGGAGCTGTTTTTT.

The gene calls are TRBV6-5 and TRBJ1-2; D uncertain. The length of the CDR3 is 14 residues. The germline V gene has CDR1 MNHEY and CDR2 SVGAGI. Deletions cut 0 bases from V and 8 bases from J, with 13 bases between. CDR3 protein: CASSYSGGKGGYTF. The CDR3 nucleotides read TGTGCCAGCAGTTACTCGGGAGGGAAGGGCGGCTACACCTTC.

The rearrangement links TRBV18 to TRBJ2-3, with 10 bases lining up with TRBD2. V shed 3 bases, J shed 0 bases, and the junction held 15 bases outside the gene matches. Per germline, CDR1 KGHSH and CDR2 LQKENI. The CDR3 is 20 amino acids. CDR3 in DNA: TGTGCCAGCTCACCCTGGTCGGACCCGGGACTAGCGCATAGCACAGATACGCAGTATTTT. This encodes CASSPWSDPGLAHSTDTQYF.

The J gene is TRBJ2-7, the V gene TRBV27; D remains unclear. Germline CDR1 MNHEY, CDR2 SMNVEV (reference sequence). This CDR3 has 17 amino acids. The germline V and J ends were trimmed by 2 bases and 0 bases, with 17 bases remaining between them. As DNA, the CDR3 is TGTGCCAGCAGTTTAAAGTTCCAAGCGCCGAGCTCCTACGAGCAGTACTTC. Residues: CASSLKFQAPSSYEQYF.

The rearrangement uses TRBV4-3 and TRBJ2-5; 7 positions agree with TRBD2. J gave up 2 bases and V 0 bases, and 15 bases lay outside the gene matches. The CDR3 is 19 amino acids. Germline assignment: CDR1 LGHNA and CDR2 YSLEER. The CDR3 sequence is CASSQDPGPLLAPQETQYF. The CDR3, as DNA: TGCGCCAGCAGCCAAGATCCCGGACCGTTACTAGCGCCTCAAGAGACCCAGTACTTC.